This TCR beta chain originates from a study of blood T cell repertoires in COVID-19. As for the study in general: The samples span acute and convalescent COVID-19 from the United States, Italy and Spain. The cDNA or gDNA used as material had been derived from T cells, B-cell-depleted T cells, or PBMCs.

Trimming left V 7 bases short and J 8 bases short, with 14 bases between. Germline loops: CDR1 MNHEY, CDR2 SVGAGI. The CDR3 is made up of 12 amino acids. Clinical history reported by participants formed the basis on which cohorts were assigned. Data came from immunoSEQ multiplex PCR; TCRdb stores just in-frame clones and leaves some out. The table shows about 150,000 clones, with roughly 86% occurring only once. This clone was counted once. This sequence was found in a woman between 45 and 65 years old with acute COVID-19. The chain combines TRBV6-5 with TRBJ1-2, with D unclear. The specimen was PBMCs or T cells enriched from blood (not recorded which). The CDR3 is CASTKEGGGYTF. Written as DNA, the CDR3 is TGTGCCAGCACCAAGGAGGGCGGGGGCTACACCTTC.